This TCR beta chain was sequenced for a study of OX40 agonist ivuxolimab in advanced cancers. Study overall: Ivuxolimab doses were 0.01, 0.1, 0.3, 1.5, 3 or 10 mg/kg every 2 weeks. Partial responses were seen in three patients, one with hepatocellular carcinoma and two with cutaneous melanoma.

The study, taken as a whole, reports: Part of the nonresponder group also had normalized T-cell clonal expansion that was low.

This clone has just one count. Its antigen remains unidentified. Measured with immunoSEQ multiplex PCR; TCRdb has only the in-frame clones, and not every one. The table shows about 19,000 clones, with 70% to 90% occurring only once. The junction had 6 bases not matched to a gene; V was cut back by 4 bases and J by 5 bases. CDR3 length: 14 amino acids. Germline values: CDR1 MGHRA, CDR2 YSYEKL. This sequence originates from an adult with an advanced solid tumor such as melanoma, head and neck, liver or kidney cancer. The specimen was CD4+ or CD8+ T cells sorted from blood, collected in a trial of the OX40 agonist ivuxolimab. The V gene is TRBV4-1, the J gene TRBJ2-7; 9 nucleotides match TRBD1. DNA for the CDR3: TGCGCCAGCAGCCTCCGGGACAGGGCCAACGAGCAGTACTTC. Amino acids: CASSLRDRANEQYF.